The 12 T cell receptor beta chains below were found in one sample sequenced in a study of shared T cell receptors in the human thymus. Sequencing used immunoSEQ multiplex PCR; TCRdb keeps in-frame clones, though not all of them. Here the sample spans more than 550,000 clones, approximately 85% being singletons. Separately, the same data were catalogued under a study of human thymus T cells.

What was sequenced was thymocytes. These receptors were collected from a girl under three years old with a congenital heart defect.

This chain connects TRBV30 to TRBJ1-1, with no clear D. CDR1 is GTSNPN, CDR2 SVGIG, per germline (reference sequence). V shed 5 bases and J shed 4 bases, with 14 bases lying between them. CDR3 length: 13 amino acids. In nucleotides, the CDR3 is TGTGCCTGGGATAGCCCCAATCCCACTGAAGCTTTCTTT. It is translated as CAWDSPNPTEAFF. The whole variable domain, remainder taken from reference TRBV30 and TRBJ1-1, is SQTIHQWPATLVQPVGSPLSLECTVEGTSNPNLYWYRQAAGRGLQLLFYSVGIGQISSEVPQNLSASRPQDRQFILSSKKLLLSDSGFYLCAWDSPNPTEAFFGQGTRLTVV.

The table lists this clone with a few counts. The chain combines TRBV5-4 with TRBJ2-3; D is uncertain. The CDR3 covers 16 residues. Germline V lookup: CDR1 SGHNT, CDR2 YYREEE (reference sequence). V was clipped by 0 bases and J by 5 bases, with 16 bases between them. This CDR3 reads CASSLDRDAPRDTQYF. CDR3 nucleotide sequence: TGTGCCAGCAGCTTGGACAGAGACGCCCCCAGAGATACGCAGTATTTT.

The rearrangement uses TRBV25-1 and TRBJ2-7; D is perhaps TRBD2 (5 bases). Trimming shortened V by 2 bases and J by 0 bases, and 14 bases separated the two germline ends. Germline lookup yields CDR1 MGHDK and CDR2 SYGVNS. The CDR3 consists of 16 residues. The CDR3 protein is CASSERTARGSYEQYF. The DNA for the CDR3 is TGTGCCAGCAGTGAAAGAACAGCCCGGGGCTCCTACGAGCAGTACTTC.

This clone has a handful of counts. The rearrangement joins TRBV5-1 to TRBJ2-5, with 11 bases lining up with TRBD1. This CDR3 comprises 15 residues. Losses at the gene ends were 2 bases for V and 5 bases for J; bases not matched to a gene: 5. Germline V CDR1 and CDR2: SGHRS, YFSETQ. As DNA, the CDR3 is TGCGCCAGCAGCTTTCAGGGACAGGGGGAGGAGACCCAGTACTTC. It specifies CASSFQGQGEETQYF. Full variable domain (remainder filled in from reference TRBV5-1 and TRBJ2-5): KAGVTQTPRYLIKTRGQQVTLSCSPISGHRSVSWYQQTPGQGLQFLFEYFSETQRNKGNFPGRFSGRQFSNSRSEMNVSTLELGDSALYLCASSFQGQGEETQYFGPGTRLLVL.

V gene TRBV28 combines with J gene TRBJ2-3, with 10 positions matching TRBD2. Germline CDR1 reads MDHEN; CDR2 reads SYDVKM. The CDR3 runs to 21 residues. The ends lost 0 bases at V and 0 bases at J; junction bases unmatched: 15. DNA of the CDR3: TGTGCCAGCAGTTTATGCTTCCTAGCGGGGGCACAAAAACCTAGCACAGATACGCAGTATTTT. This translates into CASSLCFLAGAQKPSTDTQYF.

The V gene is TRBV6-6, the J gene TRBJ2-7; possibly TRBD1 for D (6 bases). V was clipped by 3 bases and J by 3 bases, with 15 bases between them. The CDR3 runs to 15 residues. Germline V gene lookup returns CDR1 MNHNY and CDR2 SVGAGI (reference sequence). The CDR3: CASSYSGVRGYEQYF. For the CDR3, the DNA is TGTGCCAGCAGTTATTCAGGGGTTAGAGGCTACGAGCAGTACTTC.

This clone has just one count. This chain connects TRBV21-1 to TRBJ2-1; TRBD2, the table's D call, lacks a check against the DNA. TRBV21-1 constitutes a pseudogene. CDR3 length: 12 amino acids. CDR3 sequence (DNA): TGTGCCAGCAGCTCCTACTACAATGAGCAGTTCTTC. Amino acids: CASSSYYNEQFF.

V and J are TRBV11-2 and TRBJ2-7, with 11 bases aligning to TRBD2. Trimming removed 1 base from V and 4 bases from J; junction bases left unmatched: 12. The CDR3 covers 18 residues. Germline V CDR1 and CDR2: SGHAT, FQNNGV. The CDR3 region is CASSLVPSGGPYTYEQYF. CDR3 in DNA: TGTGCCAGCAGCTTAGTCCCTAGCGGGGGGCCTTATACATACGAGCAGTACTTC. Using reference TRBV11-2 and TRBJ2-7 for the parts outside the CDR3, the full variable domain is EAGVAQSPRYKIIEKRQSVAFWCNPISGHATLYWYQQILGQGPKLLIQFQNNGVVDDSQLPKDRFSAERLKGVDSTLKIQPAKLEDSAVYLCASSLVPSGGPYTYEQYFGPGTRLTVT.

J is TRBJ2-4 and V is TRBV6-1; TRBD2 matches at 9 bases. Losses at the gene ends were 4 bases for V and 0 bases for J; bases not matched to a gene: 10. Germline V gene lookup returns CDR1 MNHNS and CDR2 SASEGT. This CDR3 contains 18 residues. The DNA for the CDR3 is TGTGCCAGCAGTGTTTGGCGGGGGGGGAGGGTAGCCAAAAACATTCAGTACTTC. Translating gives CASSVWRGGRVAKNIQYF.

V and J are TRBV19 and TRBJ2-3; D may be TRBD2 (6 bases). The CDR3 has 14 amino acids. V was shortened by 6 bases and J by 2 bases, with 12 bases between the two germline ends. The germline V gene has CDR1 LNHDA and CDR2 SQIVND (reference sequence). The CDR3 DNA follows: TGTGCCAGTAGGGGTAGCGGAACCACAGATACGCAGTATTTT. This translates into CASRGSGTTDTQYF. The complete variable domain, with remaining parts taken from reference TRBV19 and TRBJ2-3, reads DGGITQSPKYLFRKEGQNVTLSCEQNLNHDAMYWYRQDPGQGLRLIYYSQIVNDFQKGDIAEGYSVSREKKESFPLTVTSAQKNPTAFYLCASRGSGTTDTQYFGPGTRLTVL.

Turning to this clone: Different DNA sequences within this sample yield the same CDR3. The rearrangement uses TRBV5-1 and TRBJ1-5; 7 bases line up with TRBD1. V lost 4 bases and J lost 5; bases outside the gene matches: 3. This CDR3 spans 13 amino acids. Germline CDR1 reads SGHRS; CDR2 reads YFSETQ. The CDR3 region is CASSLTGHQPQHF. The CDR3, as DNA: TGCGCCAGCAGCCTGACAGGGCATCAGCCCCAGCATTTT.

V is TRBV11-2 and J is TRBJ1-2; 9 positions match TRBD1. Trimming cost V 4 bases and J 8 bases; bases outside gene matches: 5. CDR1 and CDR2 (germline): SGHAT, FQNNGV. The CDR3 totals 13 residues. CDR3 region: CASSSWTGDGYTF. In DNA form, the CDR3 reads TGTGCCAGCAGCTCTTGGACAGGGGACGGCTACACCTTC.